This T cell receptor (beta chain) came from a study of shared clonotypes between healthy human individuals (TCRdb year 2020). About the full investigation: The cohort included three men and a couple of women between 18 and 49 years of age. Blood TCR repertoires of five healthy adults were deeply sequenced to estimate repertoire size and the extent of clonotype sharing between individuals. For each donor, three plates each were used for CD4 naive and CD4 memory, two plates were used for CD8 naive, and one plate was used for CD8 memory. Each donor's leukapheresis produced roughly between roughly 0.9 and 9 billion PBMCs. Different laboratories and diverse techniques were used to prepare libraries and sequence TCR repertoires, to increase sequencing depth and limit assay-specific biases. Study-level results and caveats: Incomplete sequencing was indicated by rarefaction of sorted-subset datasets, despite the large sequencing depth. Pairwise subsampling led to the expectation that sequencing depth would affect the degree of clonotype sharing among donors. Sampling was limited to blood, and TCR repertoires in tissue likely differ from TCR repertoires in blood. The genetic and exposure-history diversity represented was limited by the small number of donors. Estimated clonotype richness was generally larger for naive than for memory subsets. Across a few donors, approximately 5% of naive CD4, 3.5% of naive CD8, around 2.5% of memory CD4, and roughly 0.4% of memory CD8 clonotypes were shared. Clonotypes shared by all four sorted-subset donors showed higher generation probabilities than non-shared clonotypes.

Note on this clone: There is no known antigen for this receptor. No base quality values were provided; no much bigger clone lies one nucleotide off.

TCR CDR3 regions were amplified from genomic DNA by multiplex PCR using the deep immunoSEQ assay. Extracted genomic DNA from each cell subset was distributed evenly across all wells of several immunoSEQ 96-well plates, and each plate was treated as a replicate. Each replicate PCR for sorted subsets received about 180 ng genomic DNA, equal to roughly 33,000 T cell genomes. Purified libraries were quantified with a Qubit 3.0 fluorometer, sized on a Bioanalyzer 2100, and re-quantified with the KAPA Library Quantification kit. Every immunoSEQ 96-well plate was sequenced on a dedicated single-read 150-cycle Illumina NextSeq 550 flow cell. The authors' analysis ran thus. Because the immunoSEQ output held only junctional sequences and lacked quality scores, the filtering could not match the filtering applied to full-length reads. To assign V/J genes and CDR3, sequences were annotated against IMGT germline references using PyIR, a Python wrapper for IgBLAST v1.9. Reads were removed for weak V/J assignments (E-value above 1e-6), missing CDR3, stop codons, out-of-frame junctions, or ambiguous translated residues. A V3J clonotype was defined by an identical inferred V gene, J gene, and CDR3 amino acid sequence. Percentage overlap between repertoires was calculated by dividing the number of shared unique clonotypes by the size of the smaller repertoire. RTK rarefaction, the Chao1 estimator, and Recon v2.1 estimates of unobserved clonotypes were used to assess repertoire richness. For all TCRbeta clonotypes obtained by the gDNA method from a handful of donors, generation probabilities were computed with OLGA. The table was pulled from immuneACCESS by TCRdb, which kept in-frame rearrangements only. Such tables lose some clones; where checked, under half of the loss comes from unresolved V genes, and the rest has no known cause. D and trimming come from the DNA, and the V and J calls and clone size come from that table. The sample records a few million clones, 85% to 95% of which are singletons. Of the sample, roughly 0.34% is held by the ten largest clones.

Healthy HIV-negative adults with no recently reported acute infections or vaccinations were included as donors. Every donor was a Caucasian adult living in Nashville, Tennessee, USA. CD4+ T cells were enriched by magnetic negative selection; naive cells were then positively selected on CD45RA, and the negative fraction formed the memory subset. Blood was collected by leukapheresis, and PBMCs were isolated by Ficoll-Histopaque density gradient centrifugation and then cryopreserved in liquid nitrogen vapor phase. Purity and quantity of every magnetically sorted T cell population were checked by analytical flow cytometry. Each sorted fraction had its genomic DNA isolated and then quantified by UV absorbance on a Nanodrop 2000c. V and J are trimmed by 0 bases and 6 bases, and the gene matches miss 1 base of the junction. The CDR3 covers 14 residues, taking in both the cysteine and the phenylalanine. The kept DNA is CDR3 alone, 42 bases in frame from the first base. CDR1 and CDR2, per the germline V gene (reference sequence), are WNHNN and SYGVQD.

The clonotype originates from a man aged 18 to 35 in good health. Some clones in this sample may be carry-over from other donors' samples. Recombination joined TRBV10-1 with TRBJ2-1; 8 of the junction bases match TRBD1. Source material: naive CD4+ T cells from PBMCs. What the cell subset or site label conveys for this sample: CD45RA+ positively selected. The CDR3: CASSESGQGNEQFF. The DNA sequence is as follows: TGCGCCAGCAGTGAGTCAGGACAGGGCAATGAGCAGTTCTTC.